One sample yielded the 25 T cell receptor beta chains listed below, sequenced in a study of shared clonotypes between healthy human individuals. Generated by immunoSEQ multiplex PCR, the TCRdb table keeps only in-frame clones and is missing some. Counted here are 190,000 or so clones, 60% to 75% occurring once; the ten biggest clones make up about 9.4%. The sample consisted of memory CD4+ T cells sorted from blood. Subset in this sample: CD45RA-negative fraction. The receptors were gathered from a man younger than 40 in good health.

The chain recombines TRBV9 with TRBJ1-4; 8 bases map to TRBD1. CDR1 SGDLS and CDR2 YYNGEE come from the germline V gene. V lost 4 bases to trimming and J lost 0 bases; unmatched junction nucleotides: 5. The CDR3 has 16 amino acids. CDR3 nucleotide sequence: TGTGCCAGCAGCTCGGGACAGGTTGCAACTAATGAAAAACTGTTTTTT. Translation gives CASSSGQVATNEKLFF.

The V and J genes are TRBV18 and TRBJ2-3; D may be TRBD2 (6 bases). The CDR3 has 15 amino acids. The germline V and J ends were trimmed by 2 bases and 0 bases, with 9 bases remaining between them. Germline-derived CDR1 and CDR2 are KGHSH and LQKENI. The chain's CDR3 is CASSPISGSTDTQYF. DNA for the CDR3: TGTGCCAGCTCACCAATTAGCGGTAGCACAGATACGCAGTATTTT.

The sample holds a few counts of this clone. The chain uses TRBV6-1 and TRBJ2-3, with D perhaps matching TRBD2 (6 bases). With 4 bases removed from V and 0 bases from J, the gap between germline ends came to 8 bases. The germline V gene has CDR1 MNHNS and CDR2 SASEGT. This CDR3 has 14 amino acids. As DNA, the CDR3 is TGTGCCAGCAGTGGCGGGACTAGCACAGATACGCAGTATTTT. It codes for CASSGGTSTDTQYF.

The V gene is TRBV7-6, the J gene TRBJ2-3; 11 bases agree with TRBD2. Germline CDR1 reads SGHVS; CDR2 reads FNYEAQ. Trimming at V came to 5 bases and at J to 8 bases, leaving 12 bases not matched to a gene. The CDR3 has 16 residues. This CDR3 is CASSQPGLADYSTQYF. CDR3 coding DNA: TGTGCCAGCAGCCAGCCGGGACTAGCGGATTACAGTACGCAGTATTTT.

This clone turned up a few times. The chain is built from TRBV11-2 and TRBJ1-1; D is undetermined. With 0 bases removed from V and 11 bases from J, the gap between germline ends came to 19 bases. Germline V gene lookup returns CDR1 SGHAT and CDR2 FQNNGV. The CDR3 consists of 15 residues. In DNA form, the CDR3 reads TGTGCCAGCAGCTTAGATCGCCTTTGGCGCGGGCGGGCTTTCTTT. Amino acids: CASSLDRLWRGRAFF. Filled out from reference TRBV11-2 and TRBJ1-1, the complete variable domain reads EAGVAQSPRYKIIEKRQSVAFWCNPISGHATLYWYQQILGQGPKLLIQFQNNGVVDDSQLPKDRFSAERLKGVDSTLKIQPAKLEDSAVYLCASSLDRLWRGRAFFGQGTRLTVV.

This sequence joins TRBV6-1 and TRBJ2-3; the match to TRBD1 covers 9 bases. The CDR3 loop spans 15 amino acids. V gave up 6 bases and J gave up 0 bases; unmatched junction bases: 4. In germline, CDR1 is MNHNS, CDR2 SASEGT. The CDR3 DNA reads TGTGCCAGCAGCCGCGGGACAGGGAGCACAGATACGCAGTATTTT. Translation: CASSRGTGSTDTQYF.

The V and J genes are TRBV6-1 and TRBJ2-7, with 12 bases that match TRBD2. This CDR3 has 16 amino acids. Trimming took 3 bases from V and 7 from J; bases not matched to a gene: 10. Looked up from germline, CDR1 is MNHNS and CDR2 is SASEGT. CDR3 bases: TGTGCCAGCAGTGACGTCCTAGCGGGAGGGCCGGGAGAGCAGTACTTC. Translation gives CASSDVLAGGPGEQYF.

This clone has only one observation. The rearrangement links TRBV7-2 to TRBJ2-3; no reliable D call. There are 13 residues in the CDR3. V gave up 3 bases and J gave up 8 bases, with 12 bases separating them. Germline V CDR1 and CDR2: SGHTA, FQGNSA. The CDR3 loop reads CASSLPVVATQYF. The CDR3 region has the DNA TGTGCCAGCAGCTTGCCCGTAGTTGCTACGCAGTATTTT. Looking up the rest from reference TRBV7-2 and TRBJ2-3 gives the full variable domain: GAGVSQSPSNKVTEKGKDVELRCDPISGHTALYWYRQSLGQGLEFLIYFQGNSAPDKSGLPSDRFSAERTGGSVSTLTIQRTQQEDSAVYLCASSLPVVATQYFGPGTRLTVL.

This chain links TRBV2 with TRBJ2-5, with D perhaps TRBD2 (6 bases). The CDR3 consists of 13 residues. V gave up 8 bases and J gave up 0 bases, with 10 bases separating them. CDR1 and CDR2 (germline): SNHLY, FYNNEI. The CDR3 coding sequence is TGTGCCAGCGGAGGAGGGCACCAAGAGACCCAGTACTTC. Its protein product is CASGGGHQETQYF. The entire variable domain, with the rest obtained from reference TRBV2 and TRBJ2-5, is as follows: EPEVTQTPSHQVTQMGQEVILRCVPISNHLYFYWYRQILGQKVEFLVSFYNNEISEKSEIFDDQFSVERPDGSNFTLKIRSTKLEDSAMYFCASGGGHQETQYFGPGTRLLVL.

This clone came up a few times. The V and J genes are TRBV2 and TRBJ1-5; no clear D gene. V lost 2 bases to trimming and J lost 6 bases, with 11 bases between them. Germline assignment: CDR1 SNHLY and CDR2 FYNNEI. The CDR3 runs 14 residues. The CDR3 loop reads CASSESSGVQPQHF. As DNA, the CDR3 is TGTGCCAGCAGTGAATCGTCCGGGGTTCAGCCCCAGCATTTT.

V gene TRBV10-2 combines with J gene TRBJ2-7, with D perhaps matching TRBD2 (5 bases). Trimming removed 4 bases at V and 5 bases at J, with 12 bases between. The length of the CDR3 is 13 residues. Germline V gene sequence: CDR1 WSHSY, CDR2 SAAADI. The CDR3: CASSVGRANEQYF. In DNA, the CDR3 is TGCGCCAGCAGTGTAGGGCGGGCCAACGAGCAGTACTTC.

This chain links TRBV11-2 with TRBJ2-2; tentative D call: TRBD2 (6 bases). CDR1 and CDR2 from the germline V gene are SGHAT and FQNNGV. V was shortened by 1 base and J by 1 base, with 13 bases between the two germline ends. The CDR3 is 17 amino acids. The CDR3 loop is CASSLGGWGLNTGELFF. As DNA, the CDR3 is TGTGCCAGCAGCTTAGGGGGTTGGGGACTGAACACCGGGGAGCTGTTTTTT.

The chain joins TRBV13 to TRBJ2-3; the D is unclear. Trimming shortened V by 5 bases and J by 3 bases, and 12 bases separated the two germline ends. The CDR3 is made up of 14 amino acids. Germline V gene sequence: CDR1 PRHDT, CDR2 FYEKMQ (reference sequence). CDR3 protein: CASSQLHLTDTQYF. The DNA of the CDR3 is TGTGCCAGCAGCCAACTACATTTGACAGATACGCAGTATTTT.

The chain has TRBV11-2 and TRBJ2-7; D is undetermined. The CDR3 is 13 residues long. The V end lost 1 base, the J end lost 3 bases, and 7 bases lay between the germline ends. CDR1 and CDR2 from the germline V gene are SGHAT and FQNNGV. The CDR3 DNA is TGTGCCAGCAGCTTAGGATTTGACTACGAGCAGTACTTC. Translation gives CASSLGFDYEQYF.

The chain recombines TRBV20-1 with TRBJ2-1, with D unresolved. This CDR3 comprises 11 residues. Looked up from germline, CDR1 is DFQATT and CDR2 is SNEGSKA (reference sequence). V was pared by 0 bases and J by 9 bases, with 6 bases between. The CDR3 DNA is TGCAGTGCTAGAGATCTGAGTGAGCAGTTCTTC. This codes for CSARDLSEQFF.

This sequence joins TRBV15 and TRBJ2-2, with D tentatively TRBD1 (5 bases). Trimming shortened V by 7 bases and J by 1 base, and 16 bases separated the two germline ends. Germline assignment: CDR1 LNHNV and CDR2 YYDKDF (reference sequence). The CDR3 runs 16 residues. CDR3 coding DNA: TGTGCCACCACCCAAGACCGGACAAAGAACACCGGGGAGCTGTTTTTT. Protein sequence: CATTQDRTKNTGELFF.

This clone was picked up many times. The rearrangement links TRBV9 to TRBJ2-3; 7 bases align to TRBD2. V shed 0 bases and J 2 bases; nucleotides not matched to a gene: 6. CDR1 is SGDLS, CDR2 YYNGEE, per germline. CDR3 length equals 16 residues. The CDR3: CASSVALSGDTDTQYF. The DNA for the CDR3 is TGTGCCAGCAGCGTAGCTTTAAGCGGGGACACAGATACGCAGTATTTT.

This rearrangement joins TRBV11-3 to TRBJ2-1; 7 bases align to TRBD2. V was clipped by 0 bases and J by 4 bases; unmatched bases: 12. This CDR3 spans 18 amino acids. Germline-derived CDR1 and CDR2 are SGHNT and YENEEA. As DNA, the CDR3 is TGTGCCAGCAGCTTAGATGCCACGGGGGGAGAAGATTACAATGAGCAGTTCTTC. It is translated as CASSLDATGGEDYNEQFF.

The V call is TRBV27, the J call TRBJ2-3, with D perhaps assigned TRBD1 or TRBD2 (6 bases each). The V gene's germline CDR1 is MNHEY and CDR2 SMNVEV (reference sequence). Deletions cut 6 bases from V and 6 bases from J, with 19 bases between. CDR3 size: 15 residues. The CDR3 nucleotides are TGTGCCAGCAGGGGGAGTTGGGGGGCGGCGGATACGCAGTATTTT. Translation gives CASRGSWGAADTQYF.

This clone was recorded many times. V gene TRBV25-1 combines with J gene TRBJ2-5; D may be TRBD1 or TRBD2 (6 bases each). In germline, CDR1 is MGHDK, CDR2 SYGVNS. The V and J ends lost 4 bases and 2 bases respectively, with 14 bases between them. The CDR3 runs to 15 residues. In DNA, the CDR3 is TGTGCCAGCAGTGGAGGGGGGCAGGGGCAAGAGACCCAGTACTTC. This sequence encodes CASSGGGQGQETQYF. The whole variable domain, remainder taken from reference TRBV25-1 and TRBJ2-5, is EADIYQTPRYLVIGTGKKITLECSQTMGHDKMYWYQQDPGMELHLIHYSYGVNSTEKGDLSSESTVSRIRTEHFPLTLESARPSHTSQYLCASSGGGQGQETQYFGPGTRLLVL.

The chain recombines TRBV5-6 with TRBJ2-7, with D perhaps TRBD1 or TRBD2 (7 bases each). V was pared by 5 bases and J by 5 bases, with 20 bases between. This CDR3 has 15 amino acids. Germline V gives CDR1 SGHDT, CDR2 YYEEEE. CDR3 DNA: TGTGCCAGCAGTTTTTCAGGGGGGGCCTCGGACGAGCAGTACTTC. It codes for CASSFSGGASDEQYF.

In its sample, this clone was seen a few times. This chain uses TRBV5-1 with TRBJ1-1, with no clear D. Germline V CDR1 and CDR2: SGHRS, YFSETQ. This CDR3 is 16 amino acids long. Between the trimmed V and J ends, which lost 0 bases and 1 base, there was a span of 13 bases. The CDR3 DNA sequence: TGCGCCAGCAGCTTGGACTTCGGGTTGGCGAACACTGAAGCTTTCTTT. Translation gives CASSLDFGLANTEAFF. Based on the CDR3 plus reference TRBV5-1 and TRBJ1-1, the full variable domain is KAGVTQTPRYLIKTRGQQVTLSCSPISGHRSVSWYQQTPGQGLQFLFEYFSETQRNKGNFPGRFSGRQFSNSRSEMNVSTLELGDSALYLCASSLDFGLANTEAFFGQGTRLTVV.

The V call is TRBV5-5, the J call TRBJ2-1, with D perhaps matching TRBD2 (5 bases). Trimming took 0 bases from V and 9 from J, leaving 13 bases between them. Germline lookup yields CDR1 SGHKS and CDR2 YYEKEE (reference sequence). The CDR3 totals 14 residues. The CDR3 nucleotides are TGTGCCAGCAGCTTGGGCCTGGGCACTAGTGAGCAGTTCTTC. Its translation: CASSLGLGTSEQFF.

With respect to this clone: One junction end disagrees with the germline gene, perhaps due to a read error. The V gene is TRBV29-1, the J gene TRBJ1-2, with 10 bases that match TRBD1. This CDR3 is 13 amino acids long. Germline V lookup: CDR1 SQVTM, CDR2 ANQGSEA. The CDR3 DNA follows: TGCAGCGTTCGCTCCGGGACAGGGGATGGGTACACCTTC. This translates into CSVRSGTGDGYTF.

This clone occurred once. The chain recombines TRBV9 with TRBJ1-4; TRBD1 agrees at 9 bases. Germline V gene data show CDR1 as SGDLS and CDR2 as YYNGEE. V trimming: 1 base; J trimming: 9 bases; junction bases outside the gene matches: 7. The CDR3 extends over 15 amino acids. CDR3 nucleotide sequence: TGTGCCAGCAGCGTATCCGGGACAGGGAGTCAAAAACTGTTTTTT. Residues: CASSVSGTGSQKLFF.